The 30 T cell receptor beta chains reported below all come from one sample, sequenced in a study of shared clonotypes between healthy human individuals. The data were produced by immunoSEQ multiplex PCR, yet TCRdb's version contains in-frame clones alone and is incomplete. The sample consists of a few million clones, approximately 93% of them appearing once. Material: naive CD4+ T cells from PBMCs. Indicated subset: CD45RA+ positively selected. These receptors were collected from a man younger than 35 in good health. Some clones in this sample may be carry-over from other donors' samples.

The chain couples TRBV9 to TRBJ2-2, with D perhaps TRBD1 (5 bases). Germline CDR1 SGDLS, CDR2 YYNGEE. Trimming cost V 2 bases and J 4 bases, with 12 bases left between them. The CDR3 covers 15 residues. The CDR3 protein is CASSVKGDFTGELFF. The DNA of the CDR3 is TGTGCCAGCAGCGTTAAAGGGGATTTCACCGGGGAGCTGTTTTTT.

The chain employs TRBV9 and TRBJ1-3; 7 positions agree with TRBD1. J lost 2 bases, V lost 3 bases, and 5 bases had no gene match. The V gene's germline CDR1 is SGDLS and CDR2 YYNGEE. The CDR3 length is 15 residues. The CDR3 is CASSEFDRAGNTIYF. The DNA of the CDR3 is TGTGCCAGCAGCGAATTCGACAGGGCTGGAAACACCATATATTTT.

The chain couples TRBV6-1 to TRBJ2-5; D is perhaps TRBD2 (7 bases). The CDR3 runs to 15 residues. Germline lookup yields CDR1 MNHNS and CDR2 SASEGT. V was shortened by 1 base and J by 5 bases, with 14 bases between the two germline ends. CDR3 in amino acids: CASSEVGGRLETQYF. The CDR3, as DNA: TGTGCCAGCAGTGAAGTGGGGGGGCGCCTTGAGACCCAGTACTTC.

This clone was detected once. The rearrangement uses TRBV5-1 and TRBJ2-3; 9 bases align to TRBD1. V gave up 4 bases and J gave up 5 bases; unmatched junction bases: 8. The CDR3 sequence is 15 residues long. The germline V gene encodes CDR1 SGHRS and CDR2 YFSETQ. Here the CDR3 reads CASSLRDREGDTQYF. In DNA form, the CDR3 reads TGCGCCAGCAGCCTCCGGGACAGGGAGGGAGATACGCAGTATTTT.

The chain combines TRBV7-2 with TRBJ2-1; 9 bases fit TRBD2. With V trimmed by 4 bases and J by 1 base, 11 bases remained unmatched. Germline values: CDR1 SGHTA, CDR2 FQGNSA. The CDR3 consists of 18 residues. CDR3 sequence reads: CASSSPTSGRRSYNEQFF. The CDR3 bases are TGTGCCAGCAGCTCCCCGACTAGCGGAAGGAGGTCCTACAATGAGCAGTTCTTC.

CDR3 coding DNA: TGTGCCAGCTCACCCTGGGACAGGGGTAACACCGGGGAGCTGTTTTTT. It yields the protein CASSPWDRGNTGELFF. The chain joins TRBV18 to TRBJ2-2; 10 bases are shared with TRBD1. The germline CDR1 and CDR2 sequences are KGHSH and LQKENI. The junction had 3 bases not matched to a gene; V was cut back by 3 bases and J by 2 bases. The CDR3 is made up of 16 amino acids.

The chain recombines TRBV27 with TRBJ1-5; TRBD1 might be the D (5 bases). The CDR3 consists of 18 residues. Germline V CDR1 and CDR2: MNHEY, SMNVEV (reference sequence). The V and J ends lost 0 bases and 2 bases respectively, with 17 bases between them. CDR3 loop: CASSLSFTGTIGNQPQHF. CDR3 coding DNA: TGTGCCAGCAGTTTATCATTTACCGGGACCATCGGCAATCAGCCCCAGCATTTT.

The chain has TRBV7-2 and TRBJ2-3; TRBD2 agrees at 11 bases. CDR1 is SGHTA, CDR2 FQGNSA, per germline. This CDR3 contains 15 residues. The V gene end was trimmed by 6 bases and the J gene end by 2 bases; junction bases not matched to a gene: 4. The CDR3 here is CASSGTSGDTDTQYF. The CDR3 nucleotides are TGTGCCAGCAGTGGGACTAGCGGAGACACAGATACGCAGTATTTT.

This clone was recorded only once. Other DNA sequences in the sample encode the same CDR3. CDR3 DNA sequence: TGTGCCACCAGGGGTGGAACTAATGAAAAACTGTTTTTT. Protein sequence: CATRGGTNEKLFF. The V and J genes are TRBV10-3 and TRBJ1-4; D might be TRBD1 (6 bases). Trimming removed 10 bases at V and 1 base at J, with 10 bases between. Germline CDR1 reads ENHRY; CDR2 reads SYGVKD. This CDR3 contains 13 residues.

The chain recombines TRBV4-1 with TRBJ2-5, with unresolved D. Germline V lookup: CDR1 MGHRA, CDR2 YSYEKL. The CDR3 runs to 15 residues. The V and J ends lost 3 bases and 3 bases respectively, with 14 bases between them. The CDR3 here is CASSHLLQTKETQYF. The CDR3 DNA reads as TGCGCCAGCAGCCACCTACTCCAGACAAAAGAGACCCAGTACTTC.

This clone was recorded a few times. Other DNA sequences of this sample code for an identical CDR3. The V and J genes are TRBV28 and TRBJ1-1; D remains ambiguous. Trimming cost V 2 bases and J 3 bases, with 4 bases left between them. Germline lookup yields CDR1 MDHEN and CDR2 SYDVKM. The CDR3 is 12 residues long. The CDR3 nucleotides are TGTGCCAGCAGTTTAGGGTACACTGAAGCTTTCTTT. It yields the protein CASSLGYTEAFF.

CDR3 protein: CASSLGTGTSGNNEQFF. Written as DNA, the CDR3 is TGTGCCAGCAGCTTAGGGACCGGGACTAGCGGCAACAATGAGCAGTTCTTC. The J gene is TRBJ2-1, the V gene TRBV7-6; 11 bases fit TRBD2. From germline, CDR1 is SGHVS and CDR2 FNYEAQ. J was trimmed by 5 bases and V by 1 base; bases with no gene match: 7. The CDR3 is 17 amino acids.

The CDR3 DNA is TGTGCCAGCAGCTTCGACAGGGAAGAGACCCAGTACTTC. It codes for CASSFDREETQYF. This rearrangement joins TRBV7-7 to TRBJ2-5; 7 nucleotides match TRBD1. With 3 bases clipped from V and 3 bases from J, the junction kept 1 base outside the gene matches. CDR1 is SSHAT and CDR2 is FNYEAQ in the germline V gene (reference sequence). The CDR3 extends over 13 amino acids.

The V gene is TRBV5-1, the J gene TRBJ2-7, with 16 bases matching TRBD2. V was pared by 3 bases and J by 0 bases, with 6 bases of the junction left unmatched. Germline lookup yields CDR1 SGHRS and CDR2 YFSETQ. The CDR3 consists of 18 residues. CDR3 in amino acids: CASSSGGLAGGSSYEQYF. The CDR3 region has the DNA TGCGCCAGCAGCTCAGGGGGACTAGCGGGAGGGAGCTCCTACGAGCAGTACTTC.

V and J are TRBV27 and TRBJ1-2, with D uncertain. The V gene's germline CDR1 is MNHEY and CDR2 SMNVEV (reference sequence). Trimming pared 5 bases from V and 8 bases from J, leaving 12 bases between. The CDR3 loop spans 12 amino acids. The CDR3 is CASSLHGEGYTF. CDR3 bases: TGTGCCAGCAGTCTTCACGGGGAGGGCTACACCTTC.

The chain combines TRBV11-3 with TRBJ2-2; perhaps D is TRBD1 or TRBD2 (5 bases each). The CDR3 totals 13 residues. CDR1 and CDR2 from the germline V gene are SGHNT and YENEEA. Between the trimmed V and J ends, which lost 5 bases and 7 bases, there was a span of 11 bases. The CDR3 DNA is TGTGCCAGCAGCCTCGGGACCGGCGGGGAGCTGTTTTTT. Residues: CASSLGTGGELFF.

The chain has TRBV29-1 and TRBJ1-3, with D maybe TRBD1 (6 bases). The CDR3 runs to 16 residues. Germline V gives CDR1 SQVTM, CDR2 ANQGSEA. The V and J ends lost 0 bases and 0 bases respectively, with 12 bases between them. DNA for the CDR3: TGCAGCGTTGAAGATAGAACAGGGATCTCTGGAAACACCATATATTTT. It yields the protein CSVEDRTGISGNTIYF. Combining the CDR3 with reference TRBV29-1 and TRBJ1-3 gives the whole variable domain SAVISQKPSRDICQRGTSLTIQCQVDSQVTMMFWYRQQPGQSLTLIATANQGSEATYESGFVIDKFPISRPNLTFSTLTVSNMSPEDSSIYLCSVEDRTGISGNTIYFGEGSWLTVV.

This rearrangement joins TRBV7-9 to TRBJ2-1; 9 bases are shared with TRBD2. The CDR3 is made up of 19 amino acids. V dropped 5 bases and J dropped 5; count of bases not matched to a gene: 19. Germline loops: CDR1 SEHNR, CDR2 FQNEAQ (reference sequence). CDR3 in amino acids: CASSPGGGRATRLNNEQFF. CDR3 nucleotide sequence: TGTGCCAGCAGCCCAGGCGGCGGGAGGGCCACCCGACTAAACAATGAGCAGTTCTTC.

The chain uses TRBV2 and TRBJ2-1, with TRBD2 matching over 7 bases. The CDR3 totals 14 residues. Germline CDR1 SNHLY, CDR2 FYNNEI. The J segment lost 5 bases and the V segment lost 5 bases, leaving 6 bases of the junction unmatched. CDR3 nucleotide sequence: TGTGCCAGCAGTCGACGGGCGGGGGACAATGAGCAGTTCTTC. This gives the protein CASSRRAGDNEQFF.

The rearrangement uses TRBV19 and TRBJ1-4; D unclear. Germline values: CDR1 LNHDA, CDR2 SQIVND (reference sequence). V was clipped by 5 bases and J by 0 bases, with 7 bases between them. The CDR3 spans 14 residues. CDR3 amino acids: CASSDRPTNEKLFF. CDR3 nucleotides: TGTGCCAGTAGTGACCGTCCAACTAATGAAAAACTGTTTTTT.

As regards this clone: The sample contains more than one DNA sequence encoding this CDR3. The rearrangement links TRBV6-6 to TRBJ1-1; no firm D call. Trimming pared 6 bases from V and 0 bases from J, leaving 5 bases between. CDR3 length equals 12 residues. Germline V gives CDR1 MNHNY, CDR2 SVGAGI (reference sequence). CDR3 region: CASSRVNTEAFF. The CDR3 DNA reads as TGTGCCAGCAGCCGGGTGAACACTGAAGCTTTCTTT.

V is TRBV18 and J is TRBJ2-2; 12 bases are a match to TRBD2. The V and J ends lost 0 bases and 4 bases, in that order; junction bases with no gene match: 9. Germline CDR1 and CDR2: KGHSH and LQKENI. The CDR3 spans 19 residues. CDR3 nucleotides: TGTGCCAGCTCACCACCAGGACTAGCGGGAAAAGGGGTCACCGGGGAGCTGTTTTTT. This codes for CASSPPGLAGKGVTGELFF.

The V call is TRBV7-3, the J call TRBJ2-7; D ambiguous. The V end lost 5 bases, the J end lost 7 bases, and 12 bases lay between the germline ends. There are 12 residues in the CDR3. Germline CDR1 and CDR2: SGHTA and FQGTGA. CDR3 nucleotide sequence: TGTGCCAGCAGCCAAGCCCACGGGGAGCAGTACTTC. Translated: CASSQAHGEQYF.

The chain combines TRBV7-8 with TRBJ1-4; 9 bases line up with TRBD1. CDR3 size: 14 residues. V was clipped by 4 bases and J by 5 bases; unmatched bases: 2. CDR1 and CDR2 from the germline V gene are SGHVS and FQNEAQ. The DNA of the CDR3 is TGTGCCAGCAGCTCCGGGACAGGGAATGAAAAACTGTTTTTT. Translated, it gives CASSSGTGNEKLFF.

This clone was seen once. At one end the junction does not follow the germline gene, possibly because of a read error. This chain links TRBV7-3 with TRBJ2-3, with a possible D match to TRBD2 (5 bases). CDR3 length equals 14 residues. Germline V CDR1 and CDR2: SGHTA, FQGTGA. The CDR3, as DNA: TGTGCCAGCAGCTTAGGGCCTAGCAGAGATACGCAGTATTTT. Translation gives CASSLGPSRDTQYF.

The rearrangement uses TRBV5-4 and TRBJ2-1, with D hard to call. Germline CDR1 is SGHNT and CDR2 is YYREEE (reference sequence). The CDR3 runs 14 residues. The V and J ends lost 6 bases and 2 bases respectively, with 12 bases between them. DNA of the CDR3: TGTGCCAGCAACGTGGCGCAGGCCTACAATGAGCAGTTCTTC. This translates into CASNVAQAYNEQFF.

This chain connects TRBV9 to TRBJ2-5; D unresolved. CDR1 SGDLS and CDR2 YYNGEE come from the germline V gene. V gave up 4 bases and J gave up 1 base, with 17 bases separating them. The CDR3 consists of 16 residues. The CDR3 DNA is TGTGCCAGCAGCCTTATGGACCTCCGGCCCCAAGAGACCCAGTACTTC. Its protein is CASSLMDLRPQETQYF.

A word on this clone: The same CDR3 arises from other DNA sequences in this sample as well. The V gene is TRBV18, the J gene TRBJ1-5; unclear D gene. The germline V and J ends were trimmed by 2 bases and 1 base, with 6 bases remaining between them. This CDR3 has 14 residues. Germline CDR1 reads KGHSH; CDR2 reads LQKENI. The CDR3 here is CASSPGRSNQPQHF. The CDR3 DNA sequence: TGTGCCAGCTCACCAGGGCGGAGCAATCAGCCCCAGCATTTT.

V usage is TRBV7-9 and J usage is TRBJ2-5, with 10 nucleotides matching TRBD2. The DNA end is a closer match to TRBJ2-7, so the J assignment may be wrong. CDR1 SEHNR and CDR2 FQNEAQ come from the germline V gene (reference sequence). This CDR3 has 15 amino acids. The CDR3 DNA follows: TGTGCCAGCAGCCCAAGGACTAGCGGAGCCTACGAGCAGTACTTC. Encoded protein: CASSPRTSGAYEQYF.

The rearrangement joins TRBV5-8 to TRBJ2-7, with TRBD2 identical over 9 bases. Germline values: CDR1 SGHTS, CDR2 YDEGEE. With 0 bases clipped from V and 4 bases from J, the junction kept 5 bases outside the gene matches. The CDR3 extends over 15 amino acids. In DNA form, the CDR3 reads TGTGCCAGCAGCTTGGTGACTAGCGGATTGTACGAGCAGTACTTC. Amino acids: CASSLVTSGLYEQYF.